This passage covers 25 T cell receptor beta chains from one sample sequenced in a study of blood T cell repertoires in COVID-19. The data were produced by immunoSEQ multiplex PCR, yet TCRdb's version contains in-frame clones alone and is incomplete. Found here are 200,000 to 250,000 clones, over 75% of them singletons; the top ten hold about 3.4%. Specimen: PBMCs or T cells enriched from blood (not recorded which). Source of these receptors: a woman aged 55-69 years who had recovered from COVID-19.

V gene TRBV4-2 combines with J gene TRBJ2-7, with TRBD2 matching 14 bases. After removal of 1 base from V and 7 bases from J, the junction contained 6 bases not matched to a gene. This CDR3 spans 16 amino acids. CDR1 is LGHNA and CDR2 is YNFKEQ in the germline V gene. The CDR3 reads CASSQVTGTSGGEQYF. The CDR3 nucleotides read TGTGCCAGCAGCCAAGTAACAGGGACTAGCGGGGGAGAGCAGTACTTC.

The V call is TRBV19, the J call TRBJ1-1, with 7 positions matching TRBD1. This CDR3 has 14 residues. The V and J ends lost 5 bases and 0 bases, in that order; junction bases with no gene match: 3. Germline V gene lookup returns CDR1 LNHDA and CDR2 SQIVND (reference sequence). The CDR3 DNA is TGTGCCAGTAGTCCGACAGGGATGAACACTGAAGCTTTCTTT. Protein: CASSPTGMNTEAFF.

In its sample, this clone ranks as medium-sized. V is TRBV5-1 and J is TRBJ2-2; a possible D gene is TRBD1 (6 bases). Germline CDR1 and CDR2: SGHRS and YFSETQ. The CDR3 has 15 residues. V gave up 4 bases and J gave up 1 base, with 11 bases separating them. CDR3 amino acids: CASSGDILNTGELFF. CDR3 nucleotides: TGCGCCAGCAGCGGGGACATCCTGAACACCGGGGAGCTGTTTTTT.

This chain joins TRBV6-5 and TRBJ2-7; possibly TRBD1 for D (5 bases). The CDR3 runs 14 residues. CDR1 MNHEY and CDR2 SVGAGI come from the germline V gene. Trimming took off 3 bases at V and 0 bases at J, with 9 bases between the two ends. The CDR3: CASSYGAVSYEQYF. The DNA for the CDR3 is TGTGCCAGCAGTTATGGGGCGGTCTCCTACGAGCAGTACTTC.

This chain links TRBV2 with TRBJ1-2; no definite D call. The CDR3 is 13 amino acids. The V end lost 0 bases, the J end lost 5 bases, and 7 bases lay between the germline ends. From germline, CDR1 is SNHLY and CDR2 FYNNEI. The CDR3, as DNA: TGTGCCAGCAGTGAAGCGCAGGAATATGGCTACACCTTC. Translation: CASSEAQEYGYTF.

The chain carries TRBV6-1 and TRBJ2-5; TRBD1 matches at 11 bases. Germline-derived CDR1 and CDR2 are MNHNS and SASEGT. V gave up 4 bases and J gave up 9 bases; unmatched junction bases: 13. This CDR3 region has 16 residues. As DNA, the CDR3 is TGTGCCAGCAGTGCAACAACCGGGACAGGGGGGGAGGCCCAGTACTTC. Translated, it gives CASSATTGTGGEAQYF.

The chain employs TRBV12-3 or TRBV12-4 and TRBJ1-2; the D is unclear. The CDR3 contains 12 residues. Trimming pared 5 bases from V and 6 bases from J, leaving 10 bases between. In nucleotides, the CDR3 is TGTGCCAGCAGTGCCAACAGAGATGGCTACACCTTC. Protein product: CASSANRDGYTF.

The rearrangement joins TRBV4-1 to TRBJ1-1; the D gene is possibly TRBD1 (6 bases). Trimming left V 6 bases short and J 0 bases short, with 8 bases between. The length of the CDR3 is 13 residues. Per the germline V gene, CDR1 is MGHRA and CDR2 is YSYEKL. Here the CDR3 reads CASRGQVNTEAFF. The CDR3 DNA reads as TGCGCCAGCAGGGGACAAGTGAACACTGAAGCTTTCTTT.

Notes on this clone: A read error may produce the germline difference seen at one junction end. V usage is TRBV7-9 and J usage is TRBJ1-2; D is undetermined. The CDR3 contains 13 residues. Germline CDR1 reads SEHNR; CDR2 reads FQNEAQ (reference sequence). In DNA form, the CDR3 reads TGTGCCAGCAGCTTAACACCGGAGAACACCCCTCACTTC. This translates into CASSLTPENTPHF.

The chain recombines TRBV4-2 with TRBJ1-5; 7 nucleotides agree with TRBD1. The CDR3 has 17 amino acids. The V gene end was trimmed by 0 bases and the J gene end by 3 bases; junction bases not matched to a gene: 8. Germline V gene data show CDR1 as LGHNA and CDR2 as YNFKEQ. The CDR3 DNA is TGTGCCAGCAGCCAAGAGGCCGGACAGGTGCACAATCAGCCCCAGCATTTT. This encodes CASSQEAGQVHNQPQHF.

The J gene is TRBJ2-7, the V gene TRBV19; TRBD1 is a possible D gene (5 bases). Germline V gene sequence: CDR1 LNHDA, CDR2 SQIVND (reference sequence). This CDR3 comprises 13 residues. Trimming removed 6 bases at V and 6 bases at J, with 15 bases between. CDR3 region: CASSPRASSEQYF. The CDR3 DNA reads as TGTGCCAGTAGCCCCAGGGCCAGTAGCGAGCAGTACTTC.

V gene TRBV3-1 (or the pseudogene TRBV3-2) combines with J gene TRBJ2-1; 13 bases are a match to TRBD2. The CDR3 has 16 residues. V shed 4 bases, J shed 4 bases, and the junction held 4 bases outside the gene matches. In germline, CDR1 is LGHDT, CDR2 YNNKEL (reference sequence). The CDR3 DNA is TGTGCCAGCAGCCGCTGGACTAGCGGGGGTTACAATGAGCAGTTCTTC. Its protein product is CASSRWTSGGYNEQFF.

This chain connects TRBV12-3 or TRBV12-4 to TRBJ1-5, with TRBD1 as a possible D gene (6 bases). This CDR3 contains 13 residues. The ends were cut back, 4 bases at V and 4 bases at J, with 8 bases in the middle. The DNA of the CDR3 is TGTGCCAGCAGTTCACAGGGAAATCAGCCCCAGCATTTT. As protein: CASSSQGNQPQHF.

The J gene is TRBJ2-3, the V gene TRBV6-4; 8 nucleotides line up with TRBD2. V shed 4 bases, J shed 5 bases, and the junction held 8 bases outside the gene matches. CDR3 length: 15 amino acids. The germline CDR1 and CDR2 sequences are MRHNA and SNTAGT. Here the CDR3 reads CASSAGPGGRDTQYF. As DNA, the CDR3 is TGTGCCAGCAGTGCGGGTCCGGGAGGGCGAGATACGCAGTATTTT.

The chain couples TRBV5-1 to TRBJ1-1; 9 nucleotides agree with TRBD1. Trimming took 4 bases from V and 1 from J; bases not matched to a gene: 8. This CDR3 region has 16 residues. Germline V lookup: CDR1 SGHRS, CDR2 YFSETQ. The CDR3 region has the DNA TGCGCCAGCAGCGGGACAGGGATGTGGGGGAACACTGAAGCTTTCTTT. As protein: CASSGTGMWGNTEAFF.

The CDR3 DNA reads as TGTGCCAGCAGCCCGTTTGGGACAGGGACCGTGGTTACGCAGTATTTT. This gives the protein CASSPFGTGTVVTQYF. This chain connects TRBV7-8 to TRBJ2-3, with 9 bases that match TRBD1. CDR3 length: 16 amino acids. J was trimmed by 8 bases and V by 5 bases; bases with no gene match: 14. CDR1 is SGHVS and CDR2 is FQNEAQ in the germline V gene.

A few counts support this clone. The J gene is TRBJ2-7, the V gene TRBV20-1; 8 bases are a match to TRBD2. Germline CDR1 is DFQATT and CDR2 is SNEGSKA (reference sequence). This CDR3 is 14 amino acids long. With V trimmed by 3 bases and J by 1 base, 5 bases remained unmatched. The CDR3 sequence is CSASRAGGSYEQYF. DNA for the CDR3: TGCAGTGCTAGTAGGGCGGGAGGATCCTACGAGCAGTACTTC.

J is TRBJ2-5 and V is TRBV5-1; D may be TRBD2 (5 bases). Germline-derived CDR1 and CDR2 are SGHRS and YFSETQ. This CDR3 has 16 amino acids. Trimming stripped 2 bases from V and 1 base from J, with 15 bases between. CDR3 bases: TGCGCCAGCAGCTTCATAAGGACTGTGGGCCAAGAGACCCAGTACTTC. Translating gives CASSFIRTVGQETQYF.

The chain couples TRBV18 to TRBJ1-2; TRBD1 matches at 8 bases. Germline lookup yields CDR1 KGHSH and CDR2 LQKENI. The length of the CDR3 is 15 residues. V lost 3 bases, J lost 4 bases, and 7 bases stayed unmatched. CDR3 loop: CASSPRRGLIYGYTF. The CDR3 DNA sequence: TGTGCCAGCTCACCGCGCAGGGGGCTAATCTATGGCTACACCTTC.

The V call is TRBV3-1 (or the pseudogene TRBV3-2), the J call TRBJ1-5; 12 bases are shared with TRBD1. V shed 0 bases, J shed 7 bases, and the junction held 1 base outside the gene matches. There are 15 residues in the CDR3. The germline CDR1 and CDR2 sequences are LGHDT and YNNKEL (reference sequence). The CDR3 region is CASSQDGTGGQPQHF. The CDR3 bases are TGTGCCAGCAGCCAAGATGGGACAGGGGGCCAGCCCCAGCATTTT.

V and J are TRBV7-6 and TRBJ2-5; 8 nucleotides match TRBD1. With V trimmed by 5 bases and J by 5 bases, 10 bases remained unmatched. Per germline, CDR1 SGHVS and CDR2 FNYEAQ. The CDR3 loop spans 15 amino acids. CDR3 sequence (DNA): TGTGCCAGCAGCACCTGGACAGGGACGAGGGAGACCCAGTACTTC. This codes for CASSTWTGTRETQYF.

CDR3 nucleotides: TGTGCCACATCGGCCCCGGGACAGGGGTACCACGAGCAGTACTTC. Translated: CATSAPGQGYHEQYF. J is TRBJ2-7 and V is TRBV19; 10 nucleotides line up with TRBD1. This CDR3 spans 15 amino acids. J gave up 5 bases and V 10 bases, and 14 bases lay outside the gene matches. Germline lookup yields CDR1 LNHDA and CDR2 SQIVND (reference sequence).

This clone was observed a single time. This chain links TRBV29-1 with TRBJ2-3; 16 bases agree with TRBD2. The germline V gene has CDR1 SQVTM and CDR2 ANQGSEA. The CDR3 consists of 18 residues. V shed 4 bases and J 0 bases; nucleotides not matched to a gene: 7. CDR3 loop: CSVGGLAGGFSSTDTQYF. Written as DNA, the CDR3 is TGCAGCGTTGGGGGACTAGCGGGAGGGTTCTCTAGCACAGATACGCAGTATTTT.

The CDR3 region has the DNA TGTGCCAGCAGCAAGGGACTAGCGGGGTTTGGAGAGACCCAGTACTTC. The encoded protein is CASSKGLAGFGETQYF. The chain carries TRBV7-8 and TRBJ2-5, with 13 bases identical to TRBD2. The germline gives CDR1 SGHVS, CDR2 FQNEAQ. This CDR3 is built from 16 residues. The J segment lost 4 bases and the V segment lost 5 bases, leaving 7 bases of the junction unmatched. The whole variable domain, remainder taken from reference TRBV7-8 and TRBJ2-5, is GAGVSQSPRYKVAKRGQDVALRCDPISGHVSLFWYQQALGQGPEFLTYFQNEAQLDKSGLPSDRFFAERPEGSVSTLKIQRTQQEDSAVYLCASSKGLAGFGETQYFGPGTRLLVL.

This chain uses TRBV2 with TRBJ1-3; tentatively, D is TRBD1 (6 bases). This CDR3 is built from 14 residues. The V gene's germline CDR1 is SNHLY and CDR2 FYNNEI. V was cut by 6 bases and J by 6 bases, with 15 bases left in between. Here the CDR3 reads CASSTWGLENTIYF. The CDR3 region has the DNA TGTGCCAGCAGCACATGGGGGCTTGAAAACACCATATATTTT.